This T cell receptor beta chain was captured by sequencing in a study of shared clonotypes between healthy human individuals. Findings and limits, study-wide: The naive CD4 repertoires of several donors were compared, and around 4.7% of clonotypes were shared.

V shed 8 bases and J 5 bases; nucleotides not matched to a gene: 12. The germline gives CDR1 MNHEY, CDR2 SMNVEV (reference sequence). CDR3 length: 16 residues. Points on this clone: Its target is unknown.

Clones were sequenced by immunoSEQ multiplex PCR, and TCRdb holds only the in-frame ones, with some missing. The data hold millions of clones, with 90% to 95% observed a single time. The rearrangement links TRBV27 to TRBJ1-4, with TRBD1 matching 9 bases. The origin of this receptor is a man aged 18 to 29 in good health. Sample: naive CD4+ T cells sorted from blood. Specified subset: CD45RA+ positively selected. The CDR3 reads CASASYPGTGNEKLFF. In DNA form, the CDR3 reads TGTGCCAGCGCGTCCTACCCCGGGACAGGGAATGAAAAACTGTTTTTT.